The clone carrying this T cell receptor (beta chain) was detected a few times. Its antigen remains unknown. Employing constant-segment primers, 5'RACE generated TCR alpha and TCR beta cDNA libraries bearing sample barcodes and UMIs. TCRdb re-analysed the 5' RACE reads in MiXCR, keeping a single row per CDR3 protein. The table records hundreds of thousands of distinct CDR3 sequences, approximately 15% of them present only once. This entry belongs to a study of T-cell memory formation after mild COVID-19. Study-level points and caveats: Contracting CD4+ clones lay largely in CM and EM, with CD8+ ones residing in EMRA.

This CDR3 spans 16 amino acids. Trimming took 7 bases from V and 1 from J, leaving 19 bases between them. Germline V gives CDR1 MNHEY, CDR2 SVGEGT. This receptor was obtained from an adult woman who had mild COVID-19 (a few samples of this study predate the infection). Cell type and time point are not known. V usage is TRBV6-2 or TRBV6-3 and J usage is TRBJ1-2, with a weak D call TRBD1 (5 bases). Material for sequencing was PBMCs or a T cell subset sorted from them (not recorded which). Here the CDR3 DNA reads TGTGCCAGCAAGTCCCAGGGCGCGTTGGGTAACTATGGCTACACCTTC. Translating gives CASKSQGALGNYGYTF.